This T cell receptor (beta chain) was recorded in a study of cytomegalovirus exposure and HLA in healthy donors. The study ran its PCR with 60 Vbeta and 13 Jbeta primers. The protocol was immunoSEQ multiplex PCR, while the TCRdb copy is restricted to in-frame clones and leaves out a portion. The table lists around 150,000 clones, 84% of them singletons. Only one count was recorded for this clone. Germline V gene sequence: CDR1 ENHRY, CDR2 SYGVKD. V was pared by 1 base and J by 3 bases, with 2 bases of the junction left unmatched. The CDR3 covers 14 residues. The clonotype originates from a young man in good health and CMV-seronegative. The chain couples TRBV10-3 to TRBJ2-5; 7 bases are a match to TRBD1. The source material was PBMCs. CDR3 sequence (DNA): TGTGCCATCAGTGAGTTTGGGACAGAAGAGACCCAGTACTTC. Its protein product is CAISEFGTEETQYF.